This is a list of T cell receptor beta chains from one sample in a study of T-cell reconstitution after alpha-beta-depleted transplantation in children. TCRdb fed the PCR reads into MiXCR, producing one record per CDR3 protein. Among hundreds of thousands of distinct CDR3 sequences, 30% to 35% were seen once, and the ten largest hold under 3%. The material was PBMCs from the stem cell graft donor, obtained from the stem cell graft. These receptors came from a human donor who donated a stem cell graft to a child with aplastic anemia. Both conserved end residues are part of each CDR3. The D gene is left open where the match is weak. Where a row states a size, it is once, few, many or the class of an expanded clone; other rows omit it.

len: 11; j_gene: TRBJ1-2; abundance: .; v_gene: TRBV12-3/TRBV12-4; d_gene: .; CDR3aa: CASSETSGYTF; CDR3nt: TGTGCCAGCAGTGAGACAAGCGGCTACACCTTC
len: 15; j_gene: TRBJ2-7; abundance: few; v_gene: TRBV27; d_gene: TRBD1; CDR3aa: CASSLSWTGTYEQYF; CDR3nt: TGTGCCAGCAGTTTATCATGGACAGGAACCTACGAGCAGTACTTC
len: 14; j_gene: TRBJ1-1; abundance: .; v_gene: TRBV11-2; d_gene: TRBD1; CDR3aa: CASSVDRASTEAFF; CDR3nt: TGTGCCAGCAGCGTGGACAGGGCGAGTACTGAAGCTTTCTTT
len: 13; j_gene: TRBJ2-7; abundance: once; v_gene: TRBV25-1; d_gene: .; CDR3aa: CASSSFRHGEQYF; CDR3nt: TGTGCCAGCAGCTCTTTTCGTCACGGCGAGCAGTACTTC
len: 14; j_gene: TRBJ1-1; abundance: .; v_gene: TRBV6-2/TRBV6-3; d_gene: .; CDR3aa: CASSDGDKRNEAFF; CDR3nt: TGTGCCAGCAGTGACGGGGACAAAAGAAATGAAGCTTTCTTT
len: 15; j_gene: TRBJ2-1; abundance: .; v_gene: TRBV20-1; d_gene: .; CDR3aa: CSARAGKNGYNEQFF; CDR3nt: TGCAGTGCTAGGGCAGGAAAAAATGGCTACAATGAGCAGTTCTTC
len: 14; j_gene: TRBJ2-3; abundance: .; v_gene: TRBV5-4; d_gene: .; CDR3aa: CASSRGQLTDTQYF; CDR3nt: TGTGCCAGCAGCAGAGGACAGCTCACAGATACGCAGTATTTT
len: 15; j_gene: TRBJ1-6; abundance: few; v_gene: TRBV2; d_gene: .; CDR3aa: CASSEQGRGNSPLHF; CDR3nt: TGTGCCAGCAGTGAACAGGGGAGGGGTAATTCACCCCTCCACTTT
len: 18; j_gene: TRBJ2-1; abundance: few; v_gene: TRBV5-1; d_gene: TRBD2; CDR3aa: CASSPGLAGDTGSNEQFF; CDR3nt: TGCGCCAGCAGCCCCGGACTAGCGGGAGATACGGGTAGTAATGAGCAGTTCTTC
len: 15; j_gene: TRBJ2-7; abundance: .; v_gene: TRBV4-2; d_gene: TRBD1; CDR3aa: CASSQDLGGGYEQYF; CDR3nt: TGTGCCAGCAGCCAAGATCTAGGGGGCGGGTACGAGCAGTACTTC
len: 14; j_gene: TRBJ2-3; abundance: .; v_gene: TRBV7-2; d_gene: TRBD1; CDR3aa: CASSAWTGGDTQYF; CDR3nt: TGTGCCAGCAGCGCCTGGACAGGTGGGGATACGCAGTATTTT
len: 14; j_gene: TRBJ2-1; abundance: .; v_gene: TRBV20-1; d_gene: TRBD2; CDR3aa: CSAGGGLGNNEQFF; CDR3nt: TGCAGTGCAGGCGGGGGACTAGGGAACAATGAGCAGTTCTTC
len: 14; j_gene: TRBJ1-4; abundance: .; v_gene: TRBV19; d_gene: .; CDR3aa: CASSTAATNEKLFF; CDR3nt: TGTGCCAGTAGTACCGCTGCAACTAATGAAAAACTGTTTTTT
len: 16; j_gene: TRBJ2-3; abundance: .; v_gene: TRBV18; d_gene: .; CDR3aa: CASSRAGMDSGATQYF; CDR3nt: TGTGCCAGCTCACGGGCAGGGATGGATTCCGGAGCTACGCAGTATTTT
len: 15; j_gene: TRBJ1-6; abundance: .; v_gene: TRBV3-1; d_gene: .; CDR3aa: CASSQDTGAGSPLHF; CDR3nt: TGTGCCAGCAGCCAAGATACGGGGGCTGGGTCACCCCTCCACTTT
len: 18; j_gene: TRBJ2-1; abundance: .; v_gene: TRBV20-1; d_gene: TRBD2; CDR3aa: CSARDGTSGWTPHNEQFF; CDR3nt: TGCAGTGCTAGAGATGGGACTAGCGGTTGGACCCCCCACAATGAGCAGTTCTTC
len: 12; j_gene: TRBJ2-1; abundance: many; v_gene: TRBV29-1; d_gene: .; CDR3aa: CSLSLTYNEQFF; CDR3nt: TGCAGCCTAAGCTTGACGTACAATGAGCAGTTCTTC
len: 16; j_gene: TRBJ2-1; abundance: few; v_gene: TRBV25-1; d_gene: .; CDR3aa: CASSESAAGLYNEQFF; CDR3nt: TGTGCCAGCAGTGAATCGGCGGCGGGCCTTTACAATGAGCAGTTCTTC
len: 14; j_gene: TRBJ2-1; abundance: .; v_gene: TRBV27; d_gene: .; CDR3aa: CASSLLLYDNEQFF; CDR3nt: TGTGCCAGCAGTTTACTTCTATACGACAATGAGCAGTTCTTC
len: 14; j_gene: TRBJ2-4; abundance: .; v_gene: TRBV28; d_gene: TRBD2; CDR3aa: CASIPAGGGNIQYF; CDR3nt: TGTGCCAGCATCCCAGCGGGAGGAGGCAACATTCAGTACTTC
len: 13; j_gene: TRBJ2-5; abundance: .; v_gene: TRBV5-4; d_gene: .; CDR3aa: CASSYANQETQYF; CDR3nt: TGTGCCAGCAGCTATGCGAATCAAGAGACCCAGTACTTC
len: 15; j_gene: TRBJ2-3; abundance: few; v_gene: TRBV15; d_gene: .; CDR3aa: CATSSRQAITDTQYF; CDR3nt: TGTGCCACCAGCTCCCGGCAGGCCATCACAGATACGCAGTATTTT
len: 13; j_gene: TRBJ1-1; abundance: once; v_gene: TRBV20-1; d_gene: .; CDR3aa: CSAKKDQATEAFF; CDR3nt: TGCAGTGCGAAAAAAGACCAAGCCACTGAAGCTTTCTTT
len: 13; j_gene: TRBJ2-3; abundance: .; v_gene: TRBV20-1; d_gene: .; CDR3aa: CSARTSLPDTQYF; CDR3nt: TGCAGTGCTCGAACTAGTCTTCCAGATACGCAGTATTTT
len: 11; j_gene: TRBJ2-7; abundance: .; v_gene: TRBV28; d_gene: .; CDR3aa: CASTQRREQYF; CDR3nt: TGTGCCAGCACCCAGAGGAGGGAGCAGTACTTC
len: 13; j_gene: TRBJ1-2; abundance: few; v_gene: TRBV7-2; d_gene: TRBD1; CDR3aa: CASSLSGGGGYTF; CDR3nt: TGTGCCAGCAGCTTATCAGGGGGCGGTGGCTACACCTTC
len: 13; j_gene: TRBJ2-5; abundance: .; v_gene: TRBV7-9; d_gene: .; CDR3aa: CASSFQGLETQYF; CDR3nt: TGTGCCAGCAGTTTCCAGGGGCTGGAGACCCAGTACTTC
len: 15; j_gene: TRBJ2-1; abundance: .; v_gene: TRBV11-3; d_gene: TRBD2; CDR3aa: CASSQAGGGMREQFF; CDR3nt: TGTGCCAGCAGCCAAGCGGGAGGCGGGATGCGGGAGCAGTTCTTC
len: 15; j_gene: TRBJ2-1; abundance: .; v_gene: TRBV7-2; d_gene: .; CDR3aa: CASSSGLLYYNEQFF; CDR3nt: TGTGCCAGCAGCTCGGGACTCCTCTACTACAATGAGCAGTTCTTC
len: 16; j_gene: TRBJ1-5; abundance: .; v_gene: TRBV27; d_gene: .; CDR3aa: CASSPGAITQNQPQHF; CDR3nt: TGTGCCAGCAGTCCTGGAGCGATAACCCAAAATCAGCCCCAGCATTTT
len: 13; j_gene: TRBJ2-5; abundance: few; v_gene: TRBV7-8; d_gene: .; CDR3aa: CASSFSSGETQYF; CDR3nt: TGTGCCAGCAGCTTTAGCTCAGGGGAGACCCAGTACTTC
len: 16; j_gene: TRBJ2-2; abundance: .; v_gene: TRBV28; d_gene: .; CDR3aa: CASPTVDRDPSGELFF; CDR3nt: TGTGCCAGCCCGACCGTAGACAGAGACCCTTCCGGGGAGCTGTTTTTT
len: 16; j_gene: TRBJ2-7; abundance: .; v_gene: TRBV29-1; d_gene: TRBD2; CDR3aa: CSAMGLAGHNSYEQYF; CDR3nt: TGCAGCGCCATGGGACTAGCGGGACACAACTCCTACGAGCAGTACTTC
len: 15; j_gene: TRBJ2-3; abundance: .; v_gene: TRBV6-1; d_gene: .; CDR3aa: CASRAVGISTDTQYF; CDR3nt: TGTGCCAGCAGGGCCGTAGGGATAAGCACAGATACGCAGTATTTT
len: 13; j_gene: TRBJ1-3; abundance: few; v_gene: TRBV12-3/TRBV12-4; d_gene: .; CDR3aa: CASITVSGNTIYF; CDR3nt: TGTGCCAGCATAACCGTCTCTGGAAACACCATATATTTT
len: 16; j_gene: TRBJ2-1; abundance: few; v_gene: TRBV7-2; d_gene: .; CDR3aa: CASSLGASSQYNEQFF; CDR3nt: TGTGCCAGCAGCTTAGGCGCTAGCTCGCAATACAATGAGCAGTTCTTC
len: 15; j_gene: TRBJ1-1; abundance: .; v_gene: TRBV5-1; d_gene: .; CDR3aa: CASSLGYRGGGGAFF; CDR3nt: TGCGCCAGCAGCTTAGGATATCGAGGTGGTGGAGGAGCTTTCTTT